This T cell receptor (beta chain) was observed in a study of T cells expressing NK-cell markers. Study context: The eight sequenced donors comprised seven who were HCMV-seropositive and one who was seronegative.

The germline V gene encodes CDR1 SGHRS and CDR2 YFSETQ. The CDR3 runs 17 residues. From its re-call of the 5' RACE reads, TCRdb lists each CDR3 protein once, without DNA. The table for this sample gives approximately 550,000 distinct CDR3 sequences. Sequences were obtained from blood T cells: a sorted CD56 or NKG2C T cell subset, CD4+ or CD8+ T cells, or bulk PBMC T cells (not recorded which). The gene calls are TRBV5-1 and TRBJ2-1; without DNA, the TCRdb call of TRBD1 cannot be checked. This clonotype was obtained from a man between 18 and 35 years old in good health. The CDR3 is CASSLDSMGQGGGEQFF. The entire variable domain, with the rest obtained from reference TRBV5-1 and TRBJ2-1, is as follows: KAGVTQTPRYLIKTRGQQVTLSCSPISGHRSVSWYQQTPGQGLQFLFEYFSETQRNKGNFPGRFSGRQFSNSRSEMNVSTLELGDSALYLCASSLDSMGQGGGEQFFGPGTRLTVL.